This T cell receptor (beta chain) appears in the sequencing data of a study of CD8 T cells in Susac syndrome. Between the trimmed V and J ends, which lost 3 bases and 5 bases, there was a span of 16 bases. The CDR3 is 15 residues long. With random hexamers, roughly 0.5 to 1 ug RNA was reverse transcribed. Amplification of TCR beta CDR3 used immunoSEQ multiplex PCR across 54 Vbeta and 13 Jbeta. TCRdb used MiXCR to reprocess the immunoSEQ multiplex PCR reads, holding one entry per CDR3 protein. Of about 250,000 distinct CDR3 sequences detected, just over 90% appear once; the ten largest clones hold around 0.07%.

The clonotype comes from a human donor with multiple sclerosis. The chain has TRBV12-3 or TRBV12-4 and TRBJ2-5; D assignment may be TRBD1 or TRBD2 (6 bases each). Sequencing was performed on CD4+ T cells from PBMCs. The CDR3 DNA is TGTGCCAGCAGTTTGATCAGGGGAGGTGGGGAGACCCAGTACTTC. It is translated as CASSLIRGGGETQYF.